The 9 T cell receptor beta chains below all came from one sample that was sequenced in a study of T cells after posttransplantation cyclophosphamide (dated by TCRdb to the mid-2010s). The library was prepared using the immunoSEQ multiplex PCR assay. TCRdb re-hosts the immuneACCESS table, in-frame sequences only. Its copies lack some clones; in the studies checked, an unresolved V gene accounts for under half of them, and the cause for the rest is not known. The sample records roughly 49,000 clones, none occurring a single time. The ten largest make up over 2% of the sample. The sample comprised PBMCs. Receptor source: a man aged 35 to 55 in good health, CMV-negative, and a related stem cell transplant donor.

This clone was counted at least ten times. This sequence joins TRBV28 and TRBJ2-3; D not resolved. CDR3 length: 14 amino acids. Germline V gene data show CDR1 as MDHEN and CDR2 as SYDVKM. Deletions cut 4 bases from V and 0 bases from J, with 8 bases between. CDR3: CASSSLGSTDTQYF. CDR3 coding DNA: TGTGCCAGCAGTTCCCTAGGTAGCACAGATACGCAGTATTTT.

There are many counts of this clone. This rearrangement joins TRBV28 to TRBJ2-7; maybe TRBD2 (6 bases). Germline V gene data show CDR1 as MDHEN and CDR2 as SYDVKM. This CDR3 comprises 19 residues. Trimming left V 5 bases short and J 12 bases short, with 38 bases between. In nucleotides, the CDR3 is TGTGCCAGCAGTCCCGATACACCCACCCATTTACTGATCGCGGAGGGGTCGTACTTC. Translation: CASSPDTPTHLLIAEGSYF.

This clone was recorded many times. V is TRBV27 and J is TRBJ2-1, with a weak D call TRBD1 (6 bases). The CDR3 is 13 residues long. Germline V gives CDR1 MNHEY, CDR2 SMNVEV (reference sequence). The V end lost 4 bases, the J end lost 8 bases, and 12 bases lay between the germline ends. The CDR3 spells CASSSYRVHEQFF. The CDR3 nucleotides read TGTGCCAGCAGTTCTTACAGGGTGCATGAGCAGTTCTTC.

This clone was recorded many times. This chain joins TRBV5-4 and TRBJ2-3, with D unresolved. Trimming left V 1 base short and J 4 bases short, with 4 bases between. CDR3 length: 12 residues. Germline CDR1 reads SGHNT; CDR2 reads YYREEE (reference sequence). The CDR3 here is CASSLPADTQYF. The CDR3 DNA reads TGTGCCAGCAGCTTGCCGGCAGATACGCAGTATTTT. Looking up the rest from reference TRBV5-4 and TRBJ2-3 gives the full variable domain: ETGVTQSPTHLIKTRGQQVTLRCSSQSGHNTVSWYQQALGQGPQFIFQYYREEENGRGNFPPRFSGLQFPNYSSELNVNALELDDSALYLCASSLPADTQYFGPGTRLTVL.

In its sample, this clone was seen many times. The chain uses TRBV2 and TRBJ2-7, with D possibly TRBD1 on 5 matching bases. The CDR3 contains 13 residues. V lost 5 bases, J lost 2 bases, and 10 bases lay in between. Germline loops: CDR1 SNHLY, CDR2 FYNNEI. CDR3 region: CASSIDRTYEQYF. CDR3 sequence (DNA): TGTGCCAGCAGTATTGACAGAACCTACGAGCAGTACTTC.

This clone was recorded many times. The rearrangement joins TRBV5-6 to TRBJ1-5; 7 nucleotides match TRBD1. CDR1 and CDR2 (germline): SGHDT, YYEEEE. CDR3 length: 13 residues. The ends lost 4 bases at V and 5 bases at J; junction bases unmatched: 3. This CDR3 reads CASSTGTDQPQHF. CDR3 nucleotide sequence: TGTGCCAGCAGCACAGGGACAGATCAGCCCCAGCATTTT.

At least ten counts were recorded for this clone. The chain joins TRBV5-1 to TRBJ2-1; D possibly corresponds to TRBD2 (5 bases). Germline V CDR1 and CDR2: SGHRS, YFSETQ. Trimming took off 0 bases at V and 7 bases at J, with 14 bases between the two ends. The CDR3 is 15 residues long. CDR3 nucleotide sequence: TGCGCCAGCAGCTTGGCAGCGGCCCTAGAGAATGAGCAGTTCTTC. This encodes CASSLAAALENEQFF.

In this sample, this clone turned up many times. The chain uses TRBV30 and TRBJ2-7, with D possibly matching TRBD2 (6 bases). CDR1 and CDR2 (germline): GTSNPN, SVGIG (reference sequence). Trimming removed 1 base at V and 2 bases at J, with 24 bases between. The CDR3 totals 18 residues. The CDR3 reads CAWSAGPGSQGFPYEQYF. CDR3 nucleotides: TGTGCCTGGAGTGCCGGCCCCGGGAGTCAGGGTTTTCCCTACGAGCAGTACTTC.

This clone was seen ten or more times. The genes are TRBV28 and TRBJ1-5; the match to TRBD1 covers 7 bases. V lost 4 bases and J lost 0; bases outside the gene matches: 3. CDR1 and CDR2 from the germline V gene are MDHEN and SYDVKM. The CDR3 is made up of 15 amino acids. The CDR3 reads CASSWGQFSNQPQHF. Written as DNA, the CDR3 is TGTGCCAGCAGTTGGGGACAGTTTAGCAATCAGCCCCAGCATTTT.